This T cell receptor (beta chain) is drawn from a study of OX40 agonist ivuxolimab in advanced cancers. As for the study in general: Prior anti-PD-1, anti-PD-L1 or anti-CTLA-4 therapy was allowed; about 39% had some. Partial responses, seen in three patients, involved one hepatocellular carcinoma and two cutaneous melanomas.

Broader study findings: Partly responding patients at 0.1-3.0 mg/kg showed some of the smallest clonal expansion.

With regard to this clone: Its target is not known.

Germline assignment: CDR1 SGHKS and CDR2 YYEKEE (reference sequence). The CDR3 length is 13 residues. The germline V and J ends were trimmed by 2 bases and 0 bases, with 5 bases remaining between them. Drawing of blood for sampling happened at baseline, at cycle 4 day 1, and at cycle 7 day 1. Clones were sequenced by immunoSEQ multiplex PCR, and TCRdb holds only the in-frame ones, with some missing. The sample lists 28,000 or so clones, around 90% seen once, with about a fifth in the top ten. The sample here was CD4+ or CD8+ T cells sorted from blood, taken in a trial of the OX40 agonist ivuxolimab. The rearrangement joins TRBV5-5 to TRBJ1-2; no clear D. The receptor comes from an adult with an advanced solid tumor such as melanoma, head and neck, liver or kidney cancer. CDR3 DNA: TGTGCCAGCAGCTTCGGCACTAACTATGGCTACACCTTC. Its translation is CASSFGTNYGYTF.